Reported below is one T cell receptor (beta chain). No antigen is known for it. The length of the CDR3 is 16 residues. Germline V gene lookup returns CDR1 MGHRA and CDR2 YSYEKL. Losses at the gene ends were 3 bases for V and 7 bases for J; bases not matched to a gene: 12. The sample is drawn from a study of T cell repertoires in cytomegalovirus infection. Study overall: Recently identified HLA-C-restricted CMV epitopes and well-studied HLA-B-restricted CMV epitopes were used by the study. Public TCR beta signatures marked donors with CMV infection and the matching HLA.

In TCRdb, the reads were re-called with MiXCR into one record per CDR3 protein. The sample lists 700,000 to 900,000 distinct CDR3 sequences, 25% to 30% occurring once. Sequencing used cultured CD8+ T cells from PBMCs, obtained from culture after CMV antigen stimulation. J is TRBJ2-1 and V is TRBV4-1; the match to TRBD2 covers 7 bases. This sequence was found in a human donor in good health (CMV status not recorded). Some clones in this sample may be carry-over from other donors' samples. CDR3 bases: TGCGCCAGCAGCCATCCCTCTAGCGGTCCTGAAAATGAGCAGTTCTTC. This encodes CASSHPSSGPENEQFF.